A single sample is the source of the 25 T cell receptor beta chains below, sequenced in a study of T cell responses to AZD1222 COVID-19 vaccine (dated by TCRdb to about 2021). Receptor libraries were prepared by the immunoSEQ multiplex PCR assay. TCRdb holds this immuneACCESS table with in-frame rearrangements only. Some clones are missing; in checked studies, unresolved V genes explain under half, and the rest has no known cause. The sample table shows around 130,000 clones, and about nine tenths are seen once. The top ten clones comprise under 2% of the sample. The intended sense of this specimen's time point label: about 28 days (+/-7) after the second vaccine dose. The material sequenced was peripheral blood, taken 28 days after the second AZD1222 dose. These receptors all stem from an adult who received the AZD1222 COVID-19 vaccine.

This chain connects TRBV27 to TRBJ2-2, with D tentatively TRBD1 (6 bases). Germline V gene lookup returns CDR1 MNHEY and CDR2 SMNVEV (reference sequence). V was cut by 3 bases and J by 6 bases, with 8 bases left in between. There are 13 residues in the CDR3. CDR3 sequence (DNA): TGTGCCAGCAGTTTTGAGGGGGCCGGGGAGCTGTTTTTT. Its protein product is CASSFEGAGELFF.

The chain employs TRBV29-1 and TRBJ1-2; D perhaps matches TRBD1 (5 bases). CDR3 length equals 12 residues. The germline V gene encodes CDR1 SQVTM and CDR2 ANQGSEA. CDR3 sequence reads: CTVEAGGGGYTF. CDR3 sequence (DNA): TGCACCGTCGAGGCGGGGGGAGGTGGCTACACCTTC.

The chain has TRBV3-1 (or the pseudogene TRBV3-2) and TRBJ1-1, with 8 bases identical to TRBD1. Germline V gene lookup returns CDR1 LGHDT and CDR2 YNNKEL (reference sequence). There are 13 residues in the CDR3. The V segment lost 4 bases and the J segment 7 bases; nucleotides outside the gene matches: 5. CDR3: CASSPGTGREAFF. CDR3 DNA: TGTGCCAGCAGCCCAGGGACAGGCCGTGAAGCTTTCTTT.

The chain couples TRBV2 to TRBJ2-7; D uncertain. In germline, CDR1 is SNHLY, CDR2 FYNNEI. CDR3 length equals 11 residues. V was clipped by 5 bases and J by 0 bases, with 2 bases between them. The CDR3 DNA reads TGTGCCAGCAGTCGCTCCTACGAGCAGTACTTC. This sequence encodes CASSRSYEQYF.

The CDR3 DNA reads TGCGCCAGCAGCTCGAAATGGGGGGGTTCCGAGCAGTACTTC. This gives the protein CASSSKWGGSEQYF. The V call is TRBV5-1, the J call TRBJ2-7; 7 nucleotides agree with TRBD2. The CDR3 totals 14 residues. Germline lookup yields CDR1 SGHRS and CDR2 YFSETQ. V shed 3 bases, J shed 6 bases, and the junction held 9 bases outside the gene matches.

The rearrangement uses TRBV25-1 and TRBJ2-2, with unresolved D. The CDR3 is 14 amino acids. The V gene's germline CDR1 is MGHDK and CDR2 SYGVNS. Trimming took off 3 bases at V and 4 bases at J, with 9 bases between the two ends. The CDR3, as DNA: TGTGCCAGCAGTGACTTTCTGAGCACCGGGGAGCTGTTTTTT. Translating it yields CASSDFLSTGELFF. The full variable domain, completed using reference TRBV25-1 and TRBJ2-2, is EADIYQTPRYLVIGTGKKITLECSQTMGHDKMYWYQQDPGMELHLIHYSYGVNSTEKGDLSSESTVSRIRTEHFPLTLESARPSHTSQYLCASSDFLSTGELFFGEGSRLTVL.

The V gene is TRBV5-4, the J gene TRBJ2-3; no clear D gene. There are 14 residues in the CDR3. Germline assignment: CDR1 SGHNT and CDR2 YYREEE (reference sequence). V was shortened by 6 bases and J by 1 base, with 12 bases between the two germline ends. CDR3 coding DNA: TGTGCCAGCACGACACAGCCGGGCACAGATACGCAGTATTTT. This translates into CASTTQPGTDTQYF.

CDR3 coding DNA: TGCGCCAGCAGCCAAGGGACAGGGGGCAATCAGCCCCAGCATTTT. Encoded protein: CASSQGTGGNQPQHF. V is TRBV4-3 and J is TRBJ1-5, with TRBD1 matching over 9 bases. V trimming: 1 base; J trimming: 2 bases; junction bases outside the gene matches: 0. Germline V lookup: CDR1 LGHNA, CDR2 YSLEER. This CDR3 contains 15 residues.

The V call is TRBV5-4, the J call TRBJ1-2; 9 positions agree with TRBD1. The CDR3 is 15 amino acids. Germline V gene data show CDR1 as SGHNT and CDR2 as YYREEE (reference sequence). The J segment lost 4 bases and the V segment lost 2 bases, leaving 6 bases of the junction unmatched. The CDR3 protein is CASSFGQGTFYGYTF. CDR3 DNA sequence: TGTGCCAGCAGCTTCGGACAGGGGACATTCTATGGCTACACCTTC.

This rearrangement joins TRBV5-1 to TRBJ1-2; TRBD1 agrees at 9 bases. The CDR3 loop spans 14 amino acids. Losses at the gene ends were 0 bases for V and 7 bases for J; bases not matched to a gene: 4. Germline CDR1 is SGHRS and CDR2 is YFSETQ. CDR3 region: CASSLGQGVGGYTF. The CDR3 DNA reads as TGCGCCAGCAGCTTGGGACAGGGGGTTGGTGGCTACACCTTC. Full variable domain (rest looked up from reference TRBV5-1 and TRBJ1-2): KAGVTQTPRYLIKTRGQQVTLSCSPISGHRSVSWYQQTPGQGLQFLFEYFSETQRNKGNFPGRFSGRQFSNSRSEMNVSTLELGDSALYLCASSLGQGVGGYTFGSGTRLTVV.

V and J are TRBV19 and TRBJ1-2, with unresolved D. This CDR3 is 10 amino acids long. Between the trimmed V and J ends, which lost 9 bases and 7 bases, there was a span of 9 bases. CDR1 and CDR2 from the germline V gene are LNHDA and SQIVND (reference sequence). CDR3 sequence: CASRALGYTF. Written as DNA, the CDR3 is TGTGCCAGCCGGGCGCTTGGCTACACCTTC.

This chain links TRBV27 with TRBJ1-2; D might be TRBD1 (5 bases). The V end was cut by 3 bases, the J end by 4 bases, with 15 bases between. Germline CDR1 MNHEY, CDR2 SMNVEV (reference sequence). The CDR3 loop spans 15 amino acids. The CDR3 DNA follows: TGTGCCAGCAGTTTGGGACCTAATCCGTCCTATGGCTACACCTTC. Translated: CASSLGPNPSYGYTF.

The genes are TRBV5-8 and TRBJ2-2; D might be TRBD1 or TRBD2, each matching 5 bases. The V end lost 6 bases, the J end lost 0 bases, and 15 bases lay between the germline ends. Germline V gene lookup returns CDR1 SGHTS and CDR2 YDEGEE. This CDR3 region has 16 residues. CDR3 amino acids: CASNHRDVANTGELFF. The CDR3 coding sequence is TGTGCCAGCAACCACCGGGACGTTGCGAACACCGGGGAGCTGTTTTTT.

The V call is TRBV19, the J call TRBJ1-1; 8 bases match TRBD1. The CDR3 contains 14 residues. Trimming cost V 7 bases and J 1 base; bases outside gene matches: 5. Per germline, CDR1 LNHDA and CDR2 SQIVND (reference sequence). The CDR3 bases are TGTGCCAGTACCAGAGACAGGGGGAACACTGAAGCTTTCTTT. Translated, it gives CASTRDRGNTEAFF.

This rearrangement joins TRBV6-5 to TRBJ2-5, with TRBD2 matching 8 bases. CDR3 length: 13 residues. V was clipped by 5 bases and J by 4 bases; unmatched bases: 3. Looked up from germline, CDR1 is MNHEY and CDR2 is SVGAGI. DNA for the CDR3: TGTGCCAGCAGTCCCCGGGGGGGAGAGACCCAGTACTTC. This translates into CASSPRGGETQYF.

The CDR3 spells CASSATDQETQYF. The CDR3 DNA reads TGTGCCAGTAGTGCGACAGATCAAGAGACCCAGTACTTC. The rearrangement joins TRBV19 to TRBJ2-5; TRBD1 is a possible D gene (5 bases). The germline gives CDR1 LNHDA, CDR2 SQIVND (reference sequence). The ends were cut back, 5 bases at V and 2 bases at J, with 9 bases in the middle. The CDR3 sequence is 13 residues long. Full variable domain (missing parts from reference TRBV19 and TRBJ2-5): DGGITQSPKYLFRKEGQNVTLSCEQNLNHDAMYWYRQDPGQGLRLIYYSQIVNDFQKGDIAEGYSVSREKKESFPLTVTSAQKNPTAFYLCASSATDQETQYFGPGTRLLVL.

The chain joins TRBV2 to TRBJ1-4; 8 bases line up with TRBD1. The germline CDR1 and CDR2 sequences are SNHLY and FYNNEI. With V trimmed by 9 bases and J by 8 bases, 14 bases remained unmatched. This CDR3 is built from 15 residues. The CDR3 DNA sequence: TGTGCCAGTACTTATAGGACAGGGACGCCAGAAAAACTGTTTTTT. It encodes CASTYRTGTPEKLFF.

The genes are TRBV5-5 and TRBJ2-7; TRBD2 matches at 12 bases. The CDR3 length is 15 residues. Germline V gene data show CDR1 as SGHKS and CDR2 as YYEKEE (reference sequence). J lost 3 bases, V lost 3 bases, and 4 bases had no gene match. The CDR3 sequence is CASSSGTSGRYEQYV. For the CDR3, the DNA is TGTGCCAGCAGCTCCGGGACTAGCGGGCGCTACGAGCAGTACGTC.

This chain connects TRBV19 to TRBJ1-2, with 7 bases that match TRBD1. Germline V gene data show CDR1 as LNHDA and CDR2 as SQIVND (reference sequence). This CDR3 contains 16 residues. J was trimmed by 7 bases and V by 2 bases; bases with no gene match: 13. The CDR3 protein is CASSIISRDRQSGYTF. The CDR3 nucleotides read TGTGCCAGTAGTATAATTTCGAGGGACAGACAAAGTGGCTACACCTTC.

V is TRBV5-1 and J is TRBJ1-1; D is unclear. Deletions cut 0 bases from V and 4 bases from J, with 10 bases between. Per the germline V gene, CDR1 is SGHRS and CDR2 is YFSETQ. This CDR3 comprises 14 residues. This CDR3 reads CASSLAVPSTEAFF. The CDR3 region has the DNA TGCGCCAGCAGCTTGGCCGTCCCATCCACTGAAGCTTTCTTT.

This clone was observed a single time. The chain is built from TRBV18 and TRBJ2-5; TRBD2 is a possible D gene (5 bases). The V gene's germline CDR1 is KGHSH and CDR2 LQKENI. Between the trimmed V and J ends, which lost 0 bases and 7 bases, there was a span of 18 bases. The CDR3 runs 16 residues. CDR3 in DNA: TGTGCCAGCTCACCACCGGGTGGTAGCGCCCCAGGGACCCAGTACTTC. This sequence encodes CASSPPGGSAPGTQYF.

The chain is built from TRBV4-1 and TRBJ1-1; 10 bases map to TRBD1. Per the germline V gene, CDR1 is MGHRA and CDR2 is YSYEKL. The CDR3 contains 14 residues. The V segment lost 3 bases and the J segment 5 bases; nucleotides outside the gene matches: 3. CDR3 DNA sequence: TGCGCCAGCAGCCACCGGGACAGGGGAACTGAAGCTTTCTTT. It translates to CASSHRDRGTEAFF.

The gene calls are TRBV27 and TRBJ1-5; D perhaps matches TRBD1 (5 bases). V lost 3 bases and J lost 11, with 14 bases in between. The length of the CDR3 is 13 residues. CDR1 is MNHEY, CDR2 SMNVEV, per germline (reference sequence). CDR3 loop: CASSFRQGGSQHF. CDR3 DNA sequence: TGTGCCAGCAGTTTCCGGCAGGGCGGTTCCCAGCATTTT.

This clone was detected only once. The V call is TRBV6-1, the J call TRBJ2-5, with TRBD1 matching over 7 bases. The germline V gene encodes CDR1 MNHNS and CDR2 SASEGT. J lost 0 bases, V lost 0 bases, and 4 bases had no gene match. CDR3 length: 16 amino acids. The CDR3 is CASSEALTGYQETQYF. The CDR3 DNA is TGTGCCAGCAGTGAAGCGCTGACAGGGTACCAAGAGACCCAGTACTTC.

This chain links TRBV27 with TRBJ1-1, with TRBD1 identical over 7 bases. CDR3 length: 15 amino acids. J was trimmed by 4 bases and V by 3 bases; bases with no gene match: 8. CDR1 and CDR2 from the germline V gene are MNHEY and SMNVEV (reference sequence). The CDR3 is CASSFSTGVGTEAFF. CDR3 in DNA: TGTGCCAGCAGTTTTTCAACAGGGGTCGGCACTGAAGCTTTCTTT.